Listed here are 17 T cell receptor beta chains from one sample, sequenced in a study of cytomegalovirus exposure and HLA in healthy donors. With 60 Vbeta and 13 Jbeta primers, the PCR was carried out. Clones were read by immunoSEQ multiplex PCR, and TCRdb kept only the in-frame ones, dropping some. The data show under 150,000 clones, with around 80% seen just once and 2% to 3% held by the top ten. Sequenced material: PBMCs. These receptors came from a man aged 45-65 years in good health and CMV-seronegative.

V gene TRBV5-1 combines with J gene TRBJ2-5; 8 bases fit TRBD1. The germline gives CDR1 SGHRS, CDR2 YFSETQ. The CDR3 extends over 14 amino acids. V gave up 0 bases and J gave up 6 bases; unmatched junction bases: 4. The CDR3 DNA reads TGCGCCAGCAGCTTGGAAGGACAGGGCAAGACCCAGTACTTC. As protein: CASSLEGQGKTQYF.

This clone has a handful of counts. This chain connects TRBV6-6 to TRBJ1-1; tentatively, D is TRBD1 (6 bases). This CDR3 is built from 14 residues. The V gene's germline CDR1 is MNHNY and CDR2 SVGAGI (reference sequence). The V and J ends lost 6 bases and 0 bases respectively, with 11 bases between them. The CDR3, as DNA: TGTGCCAGCAGCCGAACAGGGCTGAACACTGAAGCTTTCTTT. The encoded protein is CASSRTGLNTEAFF.

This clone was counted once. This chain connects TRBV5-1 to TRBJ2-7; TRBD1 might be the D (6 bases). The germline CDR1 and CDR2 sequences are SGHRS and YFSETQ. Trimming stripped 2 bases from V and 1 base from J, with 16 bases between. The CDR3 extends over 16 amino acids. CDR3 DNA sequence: TGCGCCAGCAGCTTAGGTGGGGGACACAAATCCTACGAGCAGTACTTC. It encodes CASSLGGGHKSYEQYF. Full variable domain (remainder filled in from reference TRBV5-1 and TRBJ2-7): KAGVTQTPRYLIKTRGQQVTLSCSPISGHRSVSWYQQTPGQGLQFLFEYFSETQRNKGNFPGRFSGRQFSNSRSEMNVSTLELGDSALYLCASSLGGGHKSYEQYFGPGTRLTVT.

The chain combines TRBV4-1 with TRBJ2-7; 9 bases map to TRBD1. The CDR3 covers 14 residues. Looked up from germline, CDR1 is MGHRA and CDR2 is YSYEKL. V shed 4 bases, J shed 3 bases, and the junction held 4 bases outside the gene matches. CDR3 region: CASSRTGGNYEQYF. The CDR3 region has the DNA TGCGCCAGCAGCCGAACAGGGGGCAACTACGAGCAGTACTTC.

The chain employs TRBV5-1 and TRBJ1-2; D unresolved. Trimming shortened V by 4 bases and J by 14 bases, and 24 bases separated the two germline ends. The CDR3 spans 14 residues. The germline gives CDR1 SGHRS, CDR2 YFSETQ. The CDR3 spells CASSLMGGQDPKTF. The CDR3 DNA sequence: TGCGCCAGCAGCCTGATGGGAGGGCAGGACCCCAAAACCTTC.

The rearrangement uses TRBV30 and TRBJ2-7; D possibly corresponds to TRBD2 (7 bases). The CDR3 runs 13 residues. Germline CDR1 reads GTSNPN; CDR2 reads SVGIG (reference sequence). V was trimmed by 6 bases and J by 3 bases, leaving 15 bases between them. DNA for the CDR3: TGTGCCTGCTCCCCGGGGGGCGGCTACGAGCAGTACTTC. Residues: CACSPGGGYEQYF. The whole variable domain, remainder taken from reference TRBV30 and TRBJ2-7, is SQTIHQWPATLVQPVGSPLSLECTVEGTSNPNLYWYRQAAGRGLQLLFYSVGIGQISSEVPQNLSASRPQDRQFILSSKKLLLSDSGFYLCACSPGGGYEQYFGPGTRLTVT.

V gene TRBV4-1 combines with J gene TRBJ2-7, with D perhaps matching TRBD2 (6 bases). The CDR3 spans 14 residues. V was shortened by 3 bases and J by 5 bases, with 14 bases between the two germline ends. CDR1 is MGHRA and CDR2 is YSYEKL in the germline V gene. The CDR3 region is CASSQGLLGNEQYF. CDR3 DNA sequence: TGCGCCAGCAGCCAGGGACTGCTCGGCAACGAGCAGTACTTC.

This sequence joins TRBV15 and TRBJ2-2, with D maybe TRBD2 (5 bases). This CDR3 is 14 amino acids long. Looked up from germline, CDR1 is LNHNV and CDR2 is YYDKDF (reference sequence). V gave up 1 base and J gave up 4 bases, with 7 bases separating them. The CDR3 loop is CATSRVGATGELFF. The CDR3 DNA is TGTGCCACCAGCAGAGTGGGAGCCACCGGGGAGCTGTTTTTT. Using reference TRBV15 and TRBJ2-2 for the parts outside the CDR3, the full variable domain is DAMVIQNPRYQVTQFGKPVTLSCSQTLNHNVMYWYQQKSSQAPKLLFHYYDKDFNNEADTPDNFQSRRPNTSFCFLDIRSPGLGDTAMYLCATSRVGATGELFFGEGSRLTVL.

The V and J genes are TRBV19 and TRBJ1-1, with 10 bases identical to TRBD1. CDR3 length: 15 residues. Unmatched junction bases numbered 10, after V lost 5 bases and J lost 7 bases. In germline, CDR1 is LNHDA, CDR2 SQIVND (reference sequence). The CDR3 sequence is CASSFSGQGRYEAFF. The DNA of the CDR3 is TGTGCCAGTAGTTTCTCGGGACAGGGGAGATATGAAGCTTTCTTT.

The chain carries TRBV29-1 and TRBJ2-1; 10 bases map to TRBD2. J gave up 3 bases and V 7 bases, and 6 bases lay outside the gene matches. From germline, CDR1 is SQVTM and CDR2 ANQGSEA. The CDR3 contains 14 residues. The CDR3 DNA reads TGCAGCGCAGCCGGACTAGCGGTCTACAATGAGCAGTTCTTC. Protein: CSAAGLAVYNEQFF.

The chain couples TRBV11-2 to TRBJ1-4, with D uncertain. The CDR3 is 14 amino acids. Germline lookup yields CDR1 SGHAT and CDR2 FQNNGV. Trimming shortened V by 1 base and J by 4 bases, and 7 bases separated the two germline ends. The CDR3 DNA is TGTGCCAGCAGCTTAGGACGGGGTAATGAAAAACTGTTTTTT. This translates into CASSLGRGNEKLFF. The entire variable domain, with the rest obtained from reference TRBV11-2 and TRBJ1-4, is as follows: EAGVAQSPRYKIIEKRQSVAFWCNPISGHATLYWYQQILGQGPKLLIQFQNNGVVDDSQLPKDRFSAERLKGVDSTLKIQPAKLEDSAVYLCASSLGRGNEKLFFGSGTQLSVL.

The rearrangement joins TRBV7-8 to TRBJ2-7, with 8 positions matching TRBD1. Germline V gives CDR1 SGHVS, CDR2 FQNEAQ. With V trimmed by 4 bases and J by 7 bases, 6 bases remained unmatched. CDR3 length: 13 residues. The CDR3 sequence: CASSSGGEREQYF. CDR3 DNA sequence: TGTGCCAGCAGCTCAGGGGGCGAGAGGGAGCAGTACTTC.

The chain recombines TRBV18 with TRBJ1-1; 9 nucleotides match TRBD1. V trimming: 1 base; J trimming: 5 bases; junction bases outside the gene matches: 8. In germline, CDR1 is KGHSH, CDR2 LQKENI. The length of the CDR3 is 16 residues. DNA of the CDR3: TGTGCCAGCTCACCACTCGAACAGGGGGCAGGGACTGAAGCTTTCTTT. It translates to CASSPLEQGAGTEAFF. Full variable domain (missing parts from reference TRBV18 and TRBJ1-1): NAGVMQNPRHLVRRRGQEARLRCSPMKGHSHVYWYRQLPEEGLKFMVYLQKENIIDESGMPKERFSAEFPKEGPSILRIQQVVRGDSAAYFCASSPLEQGAGTEAFFGQGTRLTVV.

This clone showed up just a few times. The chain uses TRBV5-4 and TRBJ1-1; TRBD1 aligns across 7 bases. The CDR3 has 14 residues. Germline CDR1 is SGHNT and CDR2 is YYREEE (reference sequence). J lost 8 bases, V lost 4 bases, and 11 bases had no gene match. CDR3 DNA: TGTGCCAGCAGCCCGGACAGGTGGAACAGGGAAGCTTTCTTT. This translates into CASSPDRWNREAFF. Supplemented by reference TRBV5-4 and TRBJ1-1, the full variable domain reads ETGVTQSPTHLIKTRGQQVTLRCSSQSGHNTVSWYQQALGQGPQFIFQYYREEENGRGNFPPRFSGLQFPNYSSELNVNALELDDSALYLCASSPDRWNREAFFGQGTRLTVV.

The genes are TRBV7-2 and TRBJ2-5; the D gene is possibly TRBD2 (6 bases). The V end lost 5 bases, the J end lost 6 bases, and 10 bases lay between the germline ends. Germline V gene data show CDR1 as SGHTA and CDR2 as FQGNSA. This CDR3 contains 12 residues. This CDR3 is CASSPGEKTQYF. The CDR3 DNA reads TGTGCCAGCAGCCCGGGGGAAAAGACCCAGTACTTC.

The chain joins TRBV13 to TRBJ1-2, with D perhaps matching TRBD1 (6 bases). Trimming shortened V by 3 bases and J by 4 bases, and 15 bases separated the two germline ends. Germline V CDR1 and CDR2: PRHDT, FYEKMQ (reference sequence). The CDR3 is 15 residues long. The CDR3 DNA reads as TGTGCCAGCAGCTTTCGACAGGCGAGCTTCTATGGCTACACCTTC. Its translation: CASSFRQASFYGYTF.

CDR3 sequence reads: CASSGALYEQYF. The DNA for the CDR3 is TGCGCCAGCAGCGGGGCACTCTACGAGCAGTACTTC. The rearrangement joins TRBV5-1 to TRBJ2-5, with a weak D call TRBD1 (5 bases). Gene TRBJ2-7 matches the end of the DNA better, so the J call may be wrong. The germline V gene encodes CDR1 SGHRS and CDR2 YFSETQ. This CDR3 has 12 residues.